The sequence of this T cell receptor (beta chain) was determined in a study of CD8 T cells in ankylosing spondylitis. TCRdb recomputed calls from the 5' RACE reads with MiXCR, one row per CDR3 protein. This sample has about 44,000 distinct CDR3 sequences; approximately 11% occur once, and the top ten carry roughly 1.5%. Many counts were recorded for this clonotype. The CDR3 has 15 residues. V gave up 4 bases and J gave up 4 bases; unmatched junction bases: 4. The germline V gene encodes CDR1 SGDLS and CDR2 YYNGEE. The rearrangement links TRBV9 to TRBJ2-1, with TRBD2 matching 11 bases. The clonotype originates from a male donor with ankylosing spondylitis or in good health (not recorded which). Material: blood, either unsorted or a sorted T cell fraction (not recorded which). CDR3 amino acids: CASSLRLAGYNEQFF. CDR3 DNA: TGTGCCAGCAGCCTCCGACTAGCGGGATACAATGAGCAGTTCTTC.